These 8 T cell receptor beta chains were all obtained from the same sample, sequenced in a study of T cell responses to AZD1222 COVID-19 vaccine. Produced via immunoSEQ multiplex PCR; TCRdb's table is partial and in-frame only. The data show tens of thousands of clones, with approximately 89% seen just once and roughly 19% held by the top ten. This material consisted of peripheral blood, taken on day 0 of MenACWY control vaccination. These receptors came from an adult in good health.

The gene calls are TRBV4-3 and TRBJ2-1; maybe TRBD1 (5 bases). V was cut by 3 bases and J by 0 bases, with 21 bases left in between. The germline gives CDR1 LGHNA, CDR2 YSLEER. CDR3 size: 19 residues. The CDR3 reads CASSHLWSLTESSYNEQFF. The CDR3 DNA reads as TGCGCCAGCAGCCACCTATGGAGCCTGACAGAAAGCTCCTACAATGAGCAGTTCTTC.

The chain links TRBV7-2 to TRBJ2-7; 9 nucleotides align to TRBD2. V lost 3 bases to trimming and J lost 7 bases; unmatched junction nucleotides: 7. CDR1 SGHTA and CDR2 FQGNSA come from the germline V gene. This CDR3 is 14 amino acids long. CDR3 amino acids: CASSFEPSGKEQYF. CDR3 coding DNA: TGTGCCAGCAGCTTTGAGCCTAGCGGGAAGGAGCAGTACTTC. The full variable domain, with the rest looked up from reference TRBV7-2 and TRBJ2-7, is GAGVSQSPSNKVTEKGKDVELRCDPISGHTALYWYRQSLGQGLEFLIYFQGNSAPDKSGLPSDRFSAERTGGSVSTLTIQRTQQEDSAVYLCASSFEPSGKEQYFGPGTRLTVT.

The chain has TRBV7-8 and TRBJ2-7; 7 bases line up with TRBD2. CDR3 length equals 14 residues. The V gene's germline CDR1 is SGHVS and CDR2 FQNEAQ. After removal of 3 bases from V and 6 bases from J, the junction contained 8 bases not matched to a gene. The CDR3 spells CASSFTKPGGEQYF. DNA for the CDR3: TGTGCCAGCAGCTTCACGAAACCGGGAGGCGAGCAGTACTTC. The whole variable domain, remainder taken from reference TRBV7-8 and TRBJ2-7, is GAGVSQSPRYKVAKRGQDVALRCDPISGHVSLFWYQQALGQGPEFLTYFQNEAQLDKSGLPSDRFFAERPEGSVSTLKIQRTQQEDSAVYLCASSFTKPGGEQYFGPGTRLTVT.

The chain links TRBV4-3 to TRBJ2-3; D is uncertain. Germline values: CDR1 LGHNA, CDR2 YSLEER. Trimming removed 0 bases at V and 1 base at J, with 5 bases between. This CDR3 spans 14 amino acids. CDR3 region: CASSQDFGTDTQYF. Written as DNA, the CDR3 is TGCGCCAGCAGCCAAGATTTTGGCACAGATACGCAGTATTTT.

The V call is TRBV7-9, the J call TRBJ2-1, with TRBD2 matching over 9 bases. The CDR3 is 13 amino acids. J was trimmed by 14 bases and V by 1 base; bases with no gene match: 6. From germline, CDR1 is SEHNR and CDR2 FQNEAQ (reference sequence). CDR3 coding DNA: TGTGCCAGCAGCTTAGTTAGCGGGAGTCTGAAGTTCTTC. It codes for CASSLVSGSLKFF.

The chain couples TRBV29-1 to TRBJ1-5, with 9 bases aligning to TRBD1. The J segment lost 1 base and the V segment lost 3 bases, leaving 4 bases of the junction unmatched. Germline loops: CDR1 SQVTM, CDR2 ANQGSEA. The CDR3 runs to 15 residues. CDR3 residues: CSVETGTGSNQPQHF. CDR3 bases: TGCAGCGTTGAGACCGGGACAGGGAGCAATCAGCCCCAGCATTTT.

CDR3 bases: TGTGCCAGCAGCCGGGAGGGAGGGACTGAAGCTTTCTTT. Its translation is CASSREGGTEAFF. The chain joins TRBV3-1 (or the pseudogene TRBV3-2) to TRBJ1-1; D ambiguous. With 4 bases removed from V and 5 bases from J, the gap between germline ends came to 11 bases. This CDR3 comprises 13 residues. CDR1 is LGHDT and CDR2 is YNNKEL in the germline V gene (reference sequence).

The V and J genes are TRBV3-1 (or the pseudogene TRBV3-2) and TRBJ2-4; possible D gene TRBD1, 5 bases. The V gene lost 3 bases and the J gene lost 0 bases, with 15 bases spanning the gap. The germline gives CDR1 LGHDT, CDR2 YNNKEL (reference sequence). The CDR3 consists of 17 residues. CDR3 coding DNA: TGTGCCAGCAGCCACCTGACAGTACCCTTAGCCAAAAACATTCAGTACTTC. Translation gives CASSHLTVPLAKNIQYF.